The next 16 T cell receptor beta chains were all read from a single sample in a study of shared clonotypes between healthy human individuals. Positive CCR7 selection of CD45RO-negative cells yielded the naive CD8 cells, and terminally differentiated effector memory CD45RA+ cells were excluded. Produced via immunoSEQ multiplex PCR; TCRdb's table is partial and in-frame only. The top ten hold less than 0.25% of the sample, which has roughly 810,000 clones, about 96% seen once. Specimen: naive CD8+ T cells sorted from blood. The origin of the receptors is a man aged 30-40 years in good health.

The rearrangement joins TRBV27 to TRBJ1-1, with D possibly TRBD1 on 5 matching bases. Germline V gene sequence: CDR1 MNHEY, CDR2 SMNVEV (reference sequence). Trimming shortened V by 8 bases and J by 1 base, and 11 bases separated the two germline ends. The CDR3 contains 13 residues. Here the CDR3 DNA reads TGTGCCAGCGGACTGCAGGGGAACACTGAAGCTTTCTTT. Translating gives CASGLQGNTEAFF.

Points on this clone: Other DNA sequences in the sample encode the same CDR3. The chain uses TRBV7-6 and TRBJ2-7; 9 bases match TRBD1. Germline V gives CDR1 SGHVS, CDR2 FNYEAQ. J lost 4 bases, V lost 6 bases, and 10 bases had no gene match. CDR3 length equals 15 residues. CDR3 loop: CASSSTGTGRYEQYF. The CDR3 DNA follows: TGTGCCAGCAGTAGTACCGGGACAGGGAGGTACGAGCAGTACTTC. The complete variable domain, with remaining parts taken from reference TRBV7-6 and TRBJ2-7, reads GAGVSQSPRYKVTKRGQDVALRCDPISGHVSLYWYRQALGQGPEFLTYFNYEAQQDKSGLPNDRFSAERPEGSISTLTIQRTEQRDSAMYRCASSSTGTGRYEQYFGPGTRLTVT.

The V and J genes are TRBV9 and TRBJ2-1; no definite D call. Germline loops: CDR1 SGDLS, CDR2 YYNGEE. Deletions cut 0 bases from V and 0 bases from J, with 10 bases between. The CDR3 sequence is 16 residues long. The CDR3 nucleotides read TGTGCCAGCAGCGTAGGGGCCCGGAACTCCTACAATGAGCAGTTCTTC. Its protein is CASSVGARNSYNEQFF.

The CDR3 is CASSLDRGHFEQYF. The CDR3 DNA sequence: TGTGCCAGCAGCTTGGACAGGGGGCATTTCGAGCAGTACTTC. V and J are TRBV7-2 and TRBJ2-7, with TRBD1 matching 11 bases. The CDR3 extends over 14 amino acids. Germline V lookup: CDR1 SGHTA, CDR2 FQGNSA. With V trimmed by 3 bases and J by 6 bases, 4 bases remained unmatched.

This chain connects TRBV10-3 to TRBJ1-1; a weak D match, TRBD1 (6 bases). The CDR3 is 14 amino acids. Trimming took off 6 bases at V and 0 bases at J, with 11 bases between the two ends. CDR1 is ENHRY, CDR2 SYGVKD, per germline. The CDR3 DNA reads TGTGCCATCAGGGAGGGGGAAATGAACACTGAAGCTTTCTTT. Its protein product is CAIREGEMNTEAFF.

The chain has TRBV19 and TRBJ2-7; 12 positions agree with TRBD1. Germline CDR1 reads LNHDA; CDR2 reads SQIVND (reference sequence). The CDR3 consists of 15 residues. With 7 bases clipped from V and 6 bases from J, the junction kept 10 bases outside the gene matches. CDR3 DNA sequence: TGTGCCAGTACCCCGGGACAGGGGGCGCTTTTCGAGCAGTACTTC. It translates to CASTPGQGALFEQYF.

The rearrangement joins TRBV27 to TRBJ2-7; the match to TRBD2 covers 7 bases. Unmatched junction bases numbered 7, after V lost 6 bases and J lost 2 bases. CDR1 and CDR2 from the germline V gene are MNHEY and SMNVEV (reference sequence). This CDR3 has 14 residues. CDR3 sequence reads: CASRPGTTTYEQYF. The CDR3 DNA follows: TGTGCCAGCAGACCCGGGACTACCACCTACGAGCAGTACTTC.

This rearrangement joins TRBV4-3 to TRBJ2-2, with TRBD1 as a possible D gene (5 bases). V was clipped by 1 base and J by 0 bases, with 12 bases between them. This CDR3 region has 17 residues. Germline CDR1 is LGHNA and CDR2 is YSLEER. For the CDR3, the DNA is TGCGCCAGCAGCCAAGGAGTGGGGCACGCGAACACCGGGGAGCTGTTTTTT. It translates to CASSQGVGHANTGELFF.

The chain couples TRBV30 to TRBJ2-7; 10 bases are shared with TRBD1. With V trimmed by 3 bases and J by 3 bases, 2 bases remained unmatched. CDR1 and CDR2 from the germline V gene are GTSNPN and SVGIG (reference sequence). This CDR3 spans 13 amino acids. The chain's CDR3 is CAWRDRGFYEQYF. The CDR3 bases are TGTGCCTGGAGGGACAGGGGGTTCTACGAGCAGTACTTC.

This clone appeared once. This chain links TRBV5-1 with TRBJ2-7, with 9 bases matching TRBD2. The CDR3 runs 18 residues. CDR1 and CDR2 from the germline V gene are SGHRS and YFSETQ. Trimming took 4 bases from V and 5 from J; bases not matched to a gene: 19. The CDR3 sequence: CASSASGTSSPLTHEQYF. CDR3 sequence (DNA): TGCGCCAGCAGCGCCTCCGGGACTAGCAGCCCTCTGACTCACGAGCAGTACTTC.

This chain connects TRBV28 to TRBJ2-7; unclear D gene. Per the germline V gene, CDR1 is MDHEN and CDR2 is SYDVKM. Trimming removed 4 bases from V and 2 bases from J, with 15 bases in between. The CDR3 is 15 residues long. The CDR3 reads CASSSVSKSTYEQYF. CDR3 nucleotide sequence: TGTGCCAGCAGTTCAGTTAGTAAATCAACCTACGAGCAGTACTTC.

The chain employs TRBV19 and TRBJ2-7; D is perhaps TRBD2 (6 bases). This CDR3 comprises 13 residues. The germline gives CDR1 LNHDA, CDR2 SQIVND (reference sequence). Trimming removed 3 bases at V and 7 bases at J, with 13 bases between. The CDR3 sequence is CASSIVLAGEQYF. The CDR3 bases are TGTGCCAGTAGTATCGTACTAGCAGGGGAGCAGTACTTC. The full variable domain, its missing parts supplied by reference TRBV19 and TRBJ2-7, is DGGITQSPKYLFRKEGQNVTLSCEQNLNHDAMYWYRQDPGQGLRLIYYSQIVNDFQKGDIAEGYSVSREKKESFPLTVTSAQKNPTAFYLCASSIVLAGEQYFGPGTRLTVT.

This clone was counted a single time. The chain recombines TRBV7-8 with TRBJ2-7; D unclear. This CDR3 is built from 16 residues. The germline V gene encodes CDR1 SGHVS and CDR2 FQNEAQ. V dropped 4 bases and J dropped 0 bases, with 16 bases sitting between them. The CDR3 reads CASSSPQTESSYEQYF. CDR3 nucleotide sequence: TGTGCCAGCAGCTCCCCTCAGACCGAAAGCTCCTACGAGCAGTACTTC. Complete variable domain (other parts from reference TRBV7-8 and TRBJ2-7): GAGVSQSPRYKVAKRGQDVALRCDPISGHVSLFWYQQALGQGPEFLTYFQNEAQLDKSGLPSDRFFAERPEGSVSTLKIQRTQQEDSAVYLCASSSPQTESSYEQYFGPGTRLTVT.

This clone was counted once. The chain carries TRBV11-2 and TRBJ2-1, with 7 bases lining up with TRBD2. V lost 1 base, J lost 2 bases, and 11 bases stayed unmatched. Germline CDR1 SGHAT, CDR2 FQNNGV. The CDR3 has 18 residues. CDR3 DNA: TGTGCCAGCAGCTTAGTTGGGCCTAGCGGAGGCCCCTACAATGAGCAGTTCTTC. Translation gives CASSLVGPSGGPYNEQFF.

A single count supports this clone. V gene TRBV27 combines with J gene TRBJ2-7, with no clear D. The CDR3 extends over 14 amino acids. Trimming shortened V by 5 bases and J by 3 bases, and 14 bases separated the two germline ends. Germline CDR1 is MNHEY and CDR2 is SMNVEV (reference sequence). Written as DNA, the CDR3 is TGTGCCAGCAGTCCTACCTTAAACTTCTACGAGCAGTACTTC. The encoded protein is CASSPTLNFYEQYF.

The CDR3: CATRMRGLTEAFF. DNA of the CDR3: TGTGCCACCAGAATGAGGGGGCTCACTGAAGCTTTCTTT. The chain couples TRBV19 to TRBJ1-1, with 7 positions matching TRBD1. This CDR3 contains 13 residues. J was trimmed by 4 bases and V by 10 bases; bases with no gene match: 9. Germline V gives CDR1 LNHDA, CDR2 SQIVND (reference sequence).